This TCR beta chain was sequenced for a study of T cell responses to AZD1222 COVID-19 vaccine. CDR1 is MNHEY and CDR2 is SVGEGT in the germline V gene. Between the trimmed V and J ends, which lost 5 bases and 3 bases, there was a span of 17 bases. The CDR3 length is 15 residues. TCRdb keeps only in-frame clones here, not all; method: immunoSEQ multiplex PCR. Counted here are approximately 210,000 clones, roughly 94% occurring once; the ten biggest clones make up approximately 1.5%. This chain joins TRBV6-2 or TRBV6-3 and TRBJ2-7; tentatively, D is TRBD1 (5 bases). This receptor was taken from an adult who received the MenACWY meningococcal vaccine as a control. The sequences come from peripheral blood, collected 28 days after the second dose of the MenACWY control vaccine. The CDR3 spells CASSPPLTQGYEQYF. For the CDR3, the DNA is TGTGCCAGCAGTCCCCCCCTCACCCAGGGCTACGAGCAGTACTTC.